The table lists the clone carrying this T cell receptor (beta chain) with many counts. V was trimmed by 1 base and J by 7 bases, leaving 8 bases between them. There are 13 residues in the CDR3. Germline CDR1 SGHAT, CDR2 FQNNGV. RNA transcripts gave rise to amplified TCR beta CDR3 regions. First-round RT-PCR of the TCR CDR3 relied on the HTBI primer set. TCRdb called the multiplex PCR reads again in MiXCR, with one record for every CDR3 protein. Of approximately 630,000 distinct CDR3 sequences in the sample, under 20% were seen once. The study defined stable Graves' hyperthyroidism as no ophthalmopathy progression within 18 months. Reasons for excluding patients were uncontrolled infection, other autoimmune disease, pregnancy or lactation. In making diagnoses, clinical symptoms, serum thyroxine and TRAb, thyroid ultrasound and orbital computed tomography were all used. The data stem from a study of T cells in Graves' hyperthyroidism and ophthalmopathy.

The sequenced sample was blood. The clonotype comes from a woman between 25 and 40 years old with Graves' hyperthyroidism. The chain couples TRBV11-2 to TRBJ2-4; D call uncertain. In DNA form, the CDR3 reads TGTGCCAGCAGCTTAGCCCTATCGAACATTCAGTACTTC. It specifies CASSLALSNIQYF.